These T cell receptor beta chains were read from a single sample in a study of vaccination effects on CD4 cells after COVID-19. Sequenced by immunoSEQ multiplex PCR; TCRdb stores in-frame clones only, minus some. The sample shows about 45,000 clones, around 70% of them seen only once. For these receptors, no antigen is known. The material sequenced was CD4+ T cells from PBMCs cultured with a peptide pool, taken before COVID-19 vaccination. The receptors were gathered from a human donor who had a prior SARS-CoV-2 infection. Each CDR3 is given with its conserved first and last residue. A D gene is named only where the DNA matches it firmly. Only part of the rows carry a size: once, few, many, or a class if the clone is expanded.

d_gene: TRBD1; j_gene: TRBJ2-3; abundance: -; len: 15; v_gene: TRBV19; CDR3aa: CASSTGTDLTDTQYF; CDR3nt: TGTGCCAGTAGCACCGGGACAGACCTCACAGATACGCAGTATTTT
d_gene: TRBD2; j_gene: TRBJ2-6; abundance: once; len: 18; v_gene: TRBV3-1/TRBV3-2; CDR3aa: CASSHVILAGAGANVLTF; CDR3nt: TGTGCCAGCAGCCATGTGATACTAGCGGGAGCTGGGGCCAACGTCCTGACTTTC
d_gene: -; j_gene: TRBJ2-1; abundance: -; len: 12; v_gene: TRBV27; CDR3aa: CASKGASDYLFF; CDR3nt: TGTGCCAGCAAAGGGGCTAGCGACTATTTGTTCTTC
d_gene: TRBD1; j_gene: TRBJ2-7; abundance: -; len: 13; v_gene: TRBV6-6; CDR3aa: CASSTGGAAEQYF; CDR3nt: TGTGCCAGCAGTACAGGGGGCGCGGCCGAGCAGTACTTC
d_gene: -; j_gene: TRBJ2-1; abundance: once; len: 15; v_gene: TRBV23-1; CDR3aa: CASSHRGTAYNEQFF; CDR3nt: TGCGCCAGCAGTCACCGGGGGACTGCCTACAATGAGCAGTTCTTC
d_gene: -; j_gene: TRBJ2-5; abundance: -; len: 18; v_gene: TRBV10-3; CDR3aa: CAISGKQDRHRIQETQYF; CDR3nt: TGTGCCATCAGTGGGAAACAAGACAGACACAGGATACAAGAGACCCAGTACTTC
d_gene: -; j_gene: TRBJ2-5; abundance: -; len: 14; v_gene: TRBV9; CDR3aa: CASSVGHTEETQYF; CDR3nt: TGTGCCAGCAGCGTAGGTCACACAGAAGAGACCCAGTACTTC
d_gene: TRBD2; j_gene: TRBJ2-2; abundance: -; len: 17; v_gene: TRBV7-6; CDR3aa: CASSLLYGGGAPGELFF; CDR3nt: TGTGCCAGCAGCTTACTTTACGGCGGGGGGGCCCCCGGGGAGCTGTTTTTT
d_gene: -; j_gene: TRBJ2-5; abundance: -; len: 14; v_gene: TRBV2; CDR3aa: CASSEGRTRETQYF; CDR3nt: TGTGCCAGCAGTGAGGGCAGGACACGCGAGACCCAGTACTTC
d_gene: -; j_gene: TRBJ1-1; abundance: once; len: 14; v_gene: TRBV6-5; CDR3aa: CASSDRSFHTEAFF; CDR3nt: TGTGCCAGCAGCGACAGGAGCTTTCACACTGAAGCTTTCTTT
d_gene: -; j_gene: TRBJ1-1; abundance: -; len: 12; v_gene: TRBV10-2; CDR3aa: CASSKLDTEAFF; CDR3nt: TGCGCCAGCAGTAAATTGGACACTGAAGCTTTCTTT